This T cell receptor (beta chain) was sequenced during a study of blood T cell repertoires in COVID-19. Study overall: Nucleic acid was either cDNA or gDNA, and it came from T cells, B-cell-depleted T cells, or PBMCs.

The CDR3 has 13 amino acids. CDR1 is SGHAT, CDR2 FQDESV, per germline (reference sequence). The V and J ends lost 3 bases and 7 bases respectively, with 12 bases between them. The table came from immunoSEQ multiplex PCR; TCRdb's copy has only in-frame clones and leaves some out. The sample has around 470,000 clones, 89% seen once. The sequencing sample was made of peripheral blood. The genes are TRBV11-1 and TRBJ2-5; D is possibly TRBD2 (6 bases). This TCR came from a man aged 18 to 30 with COVID-19, enrolled during active disease. The CDR3 coding sequence is TGTGCCAGCAGCTTGGAGGGTGGGGGGACCCAGTACTTC. It encodes CASSLEGGGTQYF.